These T cell receptor beta chains were read from a single sample in a study of T-cell memory formation after mild COVID-19. TCRdb reprocessed the 5' RACE reads via MiXCR and lists one record per CDR3 protein. The profile shows 110,000 to 150,000 distinct CDR3 sequences, 20% to 25% of them singletons. The sample was PBMCs or a T cell subset sorted from them (not recorded which). These receptors originate from an adult woman who had mild COVID-19 (a few samples of this study predate the infection). Cell type and time point are not known. CDR3s include the opening cysteine and the closing phenylalanine or tryptophan. Fields, in order: clone size, J gene, D gene, V gene, CDR3 protein, CDR3 DNA. A D gene is named only where the DNA matches it firmly. Expanded clones get a size class; other rows say once, few or many, or leave the size out.

. | TRBJ1-4 | . | TRBV7-9 | CASSLGPPHEKLFF | TGTGCCAGCAGCCTAGGACCGCCGCATGAAAAACTGTTTTTT
. | TRBJ1-3 | . | TRBV29-1 | CSVWTGGNTIYF | TGCAGCGTCTGGACGGGGGGAAACACCATATATTTT
few | TRBJ2-3 | TRBD2 | TRBV7-9 | CASLLAGVTDTQYF | TGTGCCAGTTTACTAGCGGGAGTTACAGATACGCAGTATTTT
. | TRBJ2-6 | . | TRBV11-2 | CASSLDLWAGANVLTF | TGTGCCAGCAGCTTAGATCTGTGGGCTGGGGCCAACGTCCTGACTTTC
. | TRBJ1-1 | TRBD1 | TRBV7-9 | CASSYRGETEAFF | TGTGCCAGCTCCTACAGGGGGGAAACTGAAGCTTTCTTT
few | TRBJ2-3 | TRBD1 | TRBV5-1 | CASTIQGAADTQYF | TGCGCCAGCACGATACAGGGGGCCGCAGATACGCAGTATTTT
few | TRBJ1-2 | . | TRBV24-1 | CATSDFTANYGYTF | TGTGCCACCAGTGATTTTACAGCCAACTATGGCTACACCTTC
. | TRBJ1-1 | TRBD1 | TRBV7-8 | CASSLEGTGERLNTEAFF | TGTGCCAGCAGCTTAGAAGGGACAGGGGAAAGACTGAACACTGAAGCTTTCTTT
. | TRBJ2-5 | . | TRBV5-6 | CASGGAGEQETQYF | TGTGCCAGCGGGGGGGCAGGGGAACAGGAGACCCAGTACTTC
many | TRBJ2-1 | . | TRBV6-2/TRBV6-3 | CASRIAVPYNEQFF | TGTGCCAGCAGAATAGCGGTCCCCTACAATGAGCAGTTCTTC
. | TRBJ2-7 | TRBD2 | TRBV29-1 | CSAVPRGGEEQYF | TGCAGCGCAGTCCCACGGGGAGGGGAAGAGCAGTACTTC
few | TRBJ2-2 | . | TRBV29-1 | CSVEDRSPHYANTGELFF | TGCAGCGTTGAAGATCGATCCCCCCATTACGCGAACACCGGGGAGCTGTTTTTT
once | TRBJ2-7 | . | TRBV9 | CASSVGVLDYEQYF | TGTGCCAGCAGCGTAGGGGTCTTAGACTACGAGCAGTACTTC
. | TRBJ2-3 | . | TRBV3-1 | CASSHFGSNADTQYF | TGTGCCAGCAGCCATTTCGGGAGTAACGCAGATACGCAGTATTTT
. | TRBJ2-1 | TRBD2 | TRBV7-6 | CASSKVAGDDYNEQFF | TGTGCCAGCAGCAAGGTAGCGGGAGACGACTACAATGAGCAGTTCTTC
few | TRBJ2-6 | . | TRBV7-6 | CASSPFFRDFSGANVLTF | TGTGCCAGCAGCCCCTTTTTCCGTGACTTCTCTGGGGCCAACGTCCTGACTTTC
. | TRBJ2-7 | TRBD1 | TRBV5-1 | CASSVGTGGRYEQYF | TGCGCCAGCAGCGTGGGGACAGGGGGCAGGTACGAGCAGTACTTC
few | TRBJ1-1 | TRBD1 | TRBV20-1 | CSARVSGGMTEAFF | TGCAGTGCTAGAGTTTCAGGGGGAATGACTGAAGCTTTCTTT
. | TRBJ2-6 | TRBD1 | TRBV7-6 | CASSLDRDRPRGANVLTF | TGTGCCAGCAGCTTAGATCGGGACAGGCCCAGGGGGGCCAACGTCCTGACTTTC
many | TRBJ2-7 | . | TRBV7-9 | CASSFSFTYEQYF | TGTGCCAGCAGCTTTAGCTTTACCTACGAGCAGTACTTC
few | TRBJ2-2 | . | TRBV29-1 | CSVRQNTGELFF | TGCAGCGTAAGACAGAACACCGGGGAGCTGTTTTTT
few | TRBJ2-3 | TRBD2 | TRBV7-8 | CASSSARPGLAGGNFIDTQYF | TGTGCCAGCAGCTCCGCCCGACCGGGACTAGCGGGGGGGAATTTTATAGATACGCAGTATTTT
few | TRBJ2-5 | TRBD1 | TRBV15 | CATSGHGVDRGRETQYF | TGTGCCACCAGCGGCCATGGGGTAGACAGGGGGCGGGAGACCCAGTACTTC
once | TRBJ2-7 | . | TRBV24-1 | CATSDASGADPYEQYF | TGTGCCACCAGTGATGCCTCGGGAGCGGATCCCTACGAGCAGTACTTC
. | TRBJ2-7 | . | TRBV7-9 | CASSLSPPGQYF | TGTGCCAGCAGCTTGAGTCCGCCGGGCCAGTACTTC
many | TRBJ2-5 | . | TRBV6-5 | CASSYNNVGGIQETQYF | TGTGCCAGCAGTTACAACAACGTCGGCGGTATCCAAGAGACCCAGTACTTC
few | TRBJ2-7 | TRBD2 | TRBV29-1 | CSVETSGPYEQYF | TGCAGCGTGGAGACTAGCGGGCCATACGAGCAGTACTTC
few | TRBJ1-1 | TRBD1 | TRBV4-3 | CASSQDPAGTGDGGTEAFF | TGCGCCAGCAGCCAAGATCCGGCCGGGACAGGTGATGGGGGCACTGAAGCTTTCTTT
few | TRBJ2-5 | TRBD2 | TRBV7-9 | CASSLVTSGQETQYF | TGTGCCAGCAGCTTAGTGACTAGCGGCCAAGAGACCCAGTACTTC
few | TRBJ2-3 | . | TRBV12-3/TRBV12-4 | CASSLARVRTDTQYF | TGTGCCAGCAGTTTAGCTAGGGTCCGCACAGATACGCAGTATTTT
few | TRBJ2-1 | TRBD2 | TRBV7-9 | CASSPTSGIHEQFF | TGTGCCAGCAGCCCAACTAGCGGGATCCACGAGCAGTTCTTC
few | TRBJ1-1 | TRBD1 | TRBV4-3 | CASSQGQGVSTEAFF | TGCGCCAGCAGCCAAGGACAGGGGGTGAGCACTGAAGCTTTCTTT
few | TRBJ2-7 | . | TRBV27 | CASSRDIAYEQYF | TGTGCCAGCAGCCGGGACATAGCCTACGAGCAGTACTTC
few | TRBJ2-7 | . | TRBV6-1 | CASSEGAGGGGYF | TGTGCCAGCAGTGAAGGGGCCGGGGGCGGAGGGTACTTC
. | TRBJ2-1 | . | TRBV4-3 | CASSQDYNEQFF | TGCGCCAGCAGCCAAGACTACAATGAGCAGTTCTTC
once | TRBJ2-1 | TRBD2 | TRBV30 | CAWNLAGGPIVDEQFF | TGTGCCTGGAATCTAGCGGGAGGGCCGATTGTAGATGAGCAGTTCTTC
once | TRBJ2-7 | . | TRBV5-1 | CASSLADAYEQYF | TGCGCCAGCAGCTTGGCCGACGCCTACGAGCAGTACTTC
. | TRBJ1-2 | . | TRBV12-3/TRBV12-4 | CASTPGANYGYTF | TGTGCCAGCACCCCAGGGGCTAACTATGGCTACACCTTC
. | TRBJ1-1 | . | TRBV6-5 | CASSPTETNTEAFF | TGTGCCAGCAGCCCGACTGAGACTAACACTGAAGCTTTCTTT
. | TRBJ1-1 | . | TRBV2 | CASSEAPGRYTEAFF | TGTGCCAGCAGTGAAGCGCCAGGGAGGTACACTGAAGCTTTCTTT
. | TRBJ1-1 | . | TRBV20-1 | CSAIQWTANEAFF | TGCAGTGCTATTCAATGGACCGCGAATGAAGCTTTCTTT
. | TRBJ2-3 | TRBD2 | TRBV29-1 | CSVSLQRGGRTDTQYF | TGCAGCGTTTCTCTCCAGCGGGGGGGCCGGACAGATACGCAGTATTTT
once | TRBJ2-7 | . | TRBV3-1 | CASGGDSSSYEQYF | TGTGCCAGCGGGGGGGACAGCAGCTCCTACGAGCAGTACTTC
. | TRBJ2-7 | . | TRBV20-1 | CSAARDSGSYEQYF | TGCAGTGCTGCCCGAGACAGTGGGTCCTACGAGCAGTACTTC
few | TRBJ2-3 | . | TRBV6-5 | CASSSHTYGTDTQYF | TGTGCCAGCAGTAGTCACACCTACGGCACAGATACGCAGTATTTT
. | TRBJ2-7 | TRBD2 | TRBV5-4 | CASSPGLGDEQYF | TGTGCCAGCAGCCCAGGACTAGGGGACGAGCAGTACTTC
. | TRBJ1-1 | . | TRBV12-3/TRBV12-4 | CASTRGGRDTEAFF | TGTGCCAGCACCCGAGGGGGTCGGGACACTGAAGCTTTCTTT
. | TRBJ1-4 | . | TRBV9 | CASSARTATNEKLFF | TGTGCCAGCAGTGCTAGGACAGCAACTAATGAAAAACTGTTTTTT
few | TRBJ2-1 | . | TRBV3-1 | CASSQRGGWGNEQFF | TGTGCCAGCAGCCAACGTGGGGGATGGGGCAATGAGCAGTTCTTC
few | TRBJ2-5 | TRBD2 | TRBV7-2 | CASRWEGALQETQYF | TGTGCCAGTCGGTGGGAGGGAGCGCTTCAGGAGACCCAGTACTTC
few | TRBJ1-2 | . | TRBV3-1 | CASSQQTAFYGYTF | TGTGCCAGCAGCCAACAGACAGCTTTCTATGGCTACACCTTC